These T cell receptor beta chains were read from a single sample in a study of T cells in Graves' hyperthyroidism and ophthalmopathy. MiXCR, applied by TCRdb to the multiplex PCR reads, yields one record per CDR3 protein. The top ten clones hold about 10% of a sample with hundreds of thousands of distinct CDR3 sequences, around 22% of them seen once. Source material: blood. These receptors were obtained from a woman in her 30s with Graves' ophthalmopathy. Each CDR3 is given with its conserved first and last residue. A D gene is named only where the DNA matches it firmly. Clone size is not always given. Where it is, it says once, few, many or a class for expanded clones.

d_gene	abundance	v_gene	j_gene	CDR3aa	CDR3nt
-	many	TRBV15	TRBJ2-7	CATSRDMSYEQYF	TGTGCCACCAGCAGAGATATGTCCTACGAGCAGTACTTC
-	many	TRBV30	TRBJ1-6	CAWRLNSPLHF	TGTGCCTGGAGGCTGAATTCACCCCTCCACTTT
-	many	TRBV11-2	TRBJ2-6	CASSRTGSEANVLTF	TGTGCCAGCAGCCGAACAGGGTCCGAGGCCAACGTCCTGACTTTC
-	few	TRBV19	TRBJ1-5	CASKGRSNQPQHF	TGTGCCAGTAAGGGACGGAGCAATCAGCCCCAGCATTTT
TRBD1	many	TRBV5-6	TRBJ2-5	CASSPRQGGETQYF	TGTGCCAGCAGCCCAAGACAGGGGGGAGAGACCCAGTACTTC
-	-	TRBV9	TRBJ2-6	CASSGSTYVLTF	TGTGCCAGCAGCGGAAGTACCTACGTCCTGACTTTC
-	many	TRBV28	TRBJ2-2	CASSLNRAAGELFF	TGTGCCAGCAGTTTAAACAGGGCCGCCGGGGAGCTATTTTTT
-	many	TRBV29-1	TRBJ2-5	CSVVYTGETQYF	TGCAGCGTTGTTTACACGGGCGAGACCCAGTACTTC
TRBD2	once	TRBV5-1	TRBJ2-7	CASSSLAGGYEQYF	TGCGCCAGCAGCAGCCTAGCGGGAGGCTACGAGCAGTACTTC
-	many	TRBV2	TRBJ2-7	CASNVVGSSYEQYF	TGTGCCAGCAACGTAGTGGGTAGCTCCTACGAGCAGTACTTC
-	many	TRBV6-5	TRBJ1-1	CASSYNSQALIEAFF	TGTGCCAGCAGTTACAATTCCCAGGCCCTAATTGAAGCTTTCTTT
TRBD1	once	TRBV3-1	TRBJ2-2	CASSQEGTGKTGELFF	TGTGCCAGCAGCCAAGAGGGGACAGGGAAAACCGGGGAGCTGTTTTTT
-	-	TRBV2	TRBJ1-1	CASSDHPGVNTEAFF	TGTGCCAGCAGTGATCATCCAGGGGTGAACACTGAAGCTTTCTTT
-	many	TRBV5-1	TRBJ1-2	CASSLDSPNYGYTF	TGCGCCAGCAGCTTAGATTCCCCCAACTATGGCTACACCTTC
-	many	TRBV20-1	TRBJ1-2	CSASPGDAGYTF	TGCAGTGCGAGTCCCGGGGATGCTGGCTACACCTTC